This is a list of T cell receptor beta chains from one sample in a study of blood T cell repertoires in COVID-19. Libraries were prepared by immunoSEQ multiplex PCR; TCRdb keeps only in-frame clonotypes and omits some of them. The repertoire holds approximately 59,000 clones, roughly 84% seen once, with roughly 4.3% in the top ten. The sample comprised peripheral blood. The receptor source for this set is a man aged 40-50 years with active COVID-19. Each CDR3 is given with its conserved first and last residue. D genes are given only for firm matches. Part of the rows lack a size; the others show once, few, many or a class for expanded clones.

length,V,D,J,size,CDR3,DNA
14,TRBV7-9,.,TRBJ2-7,few,CASSSQPNGGGGVF,TGTGCCAGCAGCTCACAACCGAACGGGGGAGGAGGGGTCTTC
13,TRBV10-3,.,TRBJ2-1,.,CATTYGVGDEQFF,TGTGCCACCACCTACGGGGTCGGGGATGAGCAGTTCTTC
13,TRBV28,.,TRBJ1-2,.,CASRPPEYYGYTF,TGTGCCAGCAGGCCCCCAGAATACTATGGCTACACCTTC
15,TRBV6-5,TRBD2,TRBJ2-7,.,CASSYSGTSVYEQYF,TGTGCCAGCAGTTACTCTGGGACTAGCGTCTACGAGCAGTACTTC
18,TRBV5-1,.,TRBJ2-7,.,CASSLAPSLVDFIYEQYF,TGCGCCAGCAGCTTGGCCCCTAGCTTAGTCGACTTCATCTACGAGCAGTACTTC
15,TRBV5-4,TRBD2,TRBJ2-7,.,CASSLDSGSTHEQYF,TGTGCCAGCAGCTTGGATAGCGGGAGCACCCACGAGCAGTACTTC
14,TRBV7-3,.,TRBJ1-4,.,CASSPGVENEKLFF,TGTGCCAGCAGCCCCGGGGTGGAGAATGAAAAACTGTTTTTT
17,TRBV28,.,TRBJ2-3,few,CASSLTSGASSTDTQYF,TGTGCCAGCAGTTTGACATCAGGGGCCTCTAGCACAGATACGCAGTATTTT
11,TRBV2,.,TRBJ1-1,.,CASTSQGDAFF,TGTGCCAGCACTTCACAGGGTGATGCTTTCTTT
20,TRBV4-1,.,TRBJ2-7,.,CASSQEGMGTRVSPPYEQYF,TGCGCCAGCAGCCAAGAGGGAATGGGAACCAGGGTCTCCCCTCCTTACGAGCAGTACTTC
13,TRBV12-3/TRBV12-4,.,TRBJ1-1,.,CASSSGGLTEAFF,TGTGCCAGCAGTAGCGGAGGGCTGACTGAAGCTTTCTTT
17,TRBV19,TRBD2,TRBJ2-7,.,CASSMGTSGNPVYEQYF,TGTGCCAGTAGTATGGGGACTAGCGGGAATCCAGTTTACGAGCAGTACTTC
16,TRBV5-8,.,TRBJ2-3,.,CASSLETDLSTDTQYF,TGTGCCAGCAGCTTGGAAACAGACCTTAGCACAGATACGCAGTATTTT
15,TRBV3-1/TRBV3-2,.,TRBJ2-7,.,CASSPRDTRVYEQYF,TGTGCCAGCAGCCCCCGGGACACCAGGGTCTACGAGCAGTACTTC
13,TRBV10-3,TRBD1,TRBJ1-6,.,CAISEIQDRPLHF,TGTGCCATCAGTGAGATCCAGGACAGGCCTCTCCACTTT
15,TRBV7-3,TRBD2,TRBJ2-1,.,CASSLSGRDYNEQFF,TGTGCCAGCAGCTTAAGCGGGAGAGACTACAATGAGCAGTTCTTC
14,TRBV28,TRBD1,TRBJ1-2,.,CASSTNRDSYGYTF,TGTGCCAGCAGCACTAACCGGGACAGTTATGGCTACACCTTC
14,TRBV4-2,.,TRBJ1-5,.,CASSQVTTGQPQHF,TGTGCCAGCAGCCAAGTTACTACGGGGCAGCCCCAGCATTTT
15,TRBV5-1,.,TRBJ2-1,.,CASSLRAGSYNEQFF,TGCGCCAGCAGCTTGCGCGCGGGATCCTACAATGAGCAGTTCTTC
15,TRBV7-9,.,TRBJ1-1,.,CASSLLPQENTEAFF,TGTGCCAGCAGCTTACTCCCACAGGAAAACACTGAAGCTTTCTTT
14,TRBV5-1,TRBD1,TRBJ1-1,.,CASSSGQGNTEAFF,TGCGCCAGCAGCTCGGGACAGGGGAACACTGAAGCTTTCTTT
14,TRBV10-2,TRBD2,TRBJ2-3,.,CASKLAGGTDTQYF,TGCGCCAGCAAACTAGCGGGAGGAACAGATACGCAGTATTTT
14,TRBV6-5,.,TRBJ2-4,.,CAMGGPLAKNIQYF,TGTGCCATGGGGGGACCCCTAGCCAAAAACATTCAGTACTTC
15,TRBV24-1,TRBD2,TRBJ2-1,.,CATSVRGSSYNEQFF,TGTGCCACCAGTGTACGCGGGAGCTCCTACAATGAGCAGTTCTTC
14,TRBV19,TRBD2,TRBJ2-1,.,CASSIKRERFEQFF,TGTGCCAGTAGTATAAAGCGGGAGCGTTTTGAGCAGTTCTTC
14,TRBV6-5,.,TRBJ2-3,.,CASSYSSVGDTQYF,TGTGCCAGCAGTTACTCGAGCGTCGGAGATACGCAGTATTTT
15,TRBV9,.,TRBJ2-7,.,CASSVGQAIGYEQYF,TGTGCCAGCAGCGTAGGACAGGCGATAGGCTACGAGCAGTACTTC
14,TRBV6-5,.,TRBJ1-2,.,CASRDRRGEYGYTF,TGTGCCAGCAGGGATAGGAGGGGTGAGTATGGCTACACCTTC
13,TRBV30,.,TRBJ2-1,.,CAWSRVREREQFF,TGTGCCTGGAGTCGGGTTCGGGAGAGAGAGCAGTTCTTC
11,TRBV7-8,.,TRBJ2-7,.,CASSLQYEQYF,TGTGCCAGCAGCCTACAGTACGAGCAGTACTTC
14,TRBV5-1,.,TRBJ1-2,once,CASSLDTANYGYTF,TGCGCCAGCAGCTTGGACACCGCTAACTATGGCTACACCTTC